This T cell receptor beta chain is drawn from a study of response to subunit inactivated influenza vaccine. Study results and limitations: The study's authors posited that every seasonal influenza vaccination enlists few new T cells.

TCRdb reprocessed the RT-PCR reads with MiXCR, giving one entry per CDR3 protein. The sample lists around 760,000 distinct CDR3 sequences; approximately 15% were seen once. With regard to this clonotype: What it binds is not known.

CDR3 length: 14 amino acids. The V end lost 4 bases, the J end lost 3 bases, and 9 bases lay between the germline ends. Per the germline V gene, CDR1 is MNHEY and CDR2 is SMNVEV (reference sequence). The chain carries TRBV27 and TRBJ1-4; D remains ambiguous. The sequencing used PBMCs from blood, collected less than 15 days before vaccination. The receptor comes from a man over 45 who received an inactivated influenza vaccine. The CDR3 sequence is CASSSPGSNEKLFF. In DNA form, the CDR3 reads TGTGCCAGCAGTTCGCCCGGCTCTAATGAAAAACTGTTTTTT.